In this sample, the clone carrying this T cell receptor beta chain turned up once. Its antigen remains unknown. It was version v3.0 of the immunoSEQ assay that was run at survey level. Sequencing efforts were directed toward about 40,000-55,000 T-cell genomes per sample. Here immunoSEQ multiplex PCR was the method, and the copy in TCRdb shows in-frame clones only, minus some. The sample carries 25,000 to 35,000 clones, just over 85% recorded once. Inclusion required at least two post-ART and at least one pre-ART PBMC samples. This sample was taken from a study of long-term antiretroviral therapy in people with HIV. Trimming left V 3 bases short and J 8 bases short, with 10 bases between. Per the germline V gene, CDR1 is SEHNR and CDR2 is FQNEAQ (reference sequence). The CDR3 consists of 13 residues. Study-wide results and caveats: HIV repertoires covered narrower CDR3 length ranges than controls did. Collection of the blood, which took place between about 2003 and 2017, possibly occurred under older ART regimens.

The sequence was collected from a woman under 40 with HIV. This chain connects TRBV7-9 to TRBJ1-4, with D unclear. Sequenced here: unsorted PBMCs, sampled 0.8 years after starting antiretroviral therapy. The CDR3 reads CASSFSGSEKLFF. The CDR3 DNA follows: TGTGCCAGCAGCTTTTCCGGGAGCGAAAAACTGTTTTTT.